One and the same sample provided the 13 T cell receptor beta chains below, sequenced in a study of blood T cell repertoires in COVID-19. TCRdb keeps only in-frame clones here, not all; method: immunoSEQ multiplex PCR. The table has over 150,000 clones, approximately 84% seen once; the top ten hold roughly 2.5%. Sequencing was performed on peripheral blood. Every receptor here comes from a woman of 80 years or more with COVID-19, enrolled during active disease.

V gene TRBV19 combines with J gene TRBJ2-7; D call uncertain. Germline V gives CDR1 LNHDA, CDR2 SQIVND (reference sequence). The CDR3 runs to 12 residues. V was pared by 3 bases and J by 0 bases, with 3 bases between. The CDR3: CASSIGSYEQYF. For the CDR3, the DNA is TGTGCCAGTAGTATCGGCTCCTACGAGCAGTACTTC.

This chain uses TRBV6-4 with TRBJ2-7; D is possibly TRBD2 (6 bases). Trimming stripped 4 bases from V and 0 bases from J, with 19 bases between. This CDR3 has 17 residues. The germline gives CDR1 MRHNA, CDR2 SNTAGT. For the CDR3, the DNA is TGTGCCAGCAGTGGCCCCCTGGTGGCGGGGTTCTCCTACGAGCAGTACTTC. Its protein product is CASSGPLVAGFSYEQYF.

The chain combines TRBV3-1 (or the pseudogene TRBV3-2) with TRBJ1-1; TRBD1 matches at 7 bases. Per the germline V gene, CDR1 is LGHDT and CDR2 is YNNKEL (reference sequence). The trim removed 4 bases at V and 1 base at J, leaving 3 bases unmatched. The CDR3 runs to 14 residues. The CDR3 loop is CASSRYRGNTEAFF. The CDR3 DNA reads as TGTGCCAGCAGCCGCTACAGGGGGAACACTGAAGCTTTCTTT.

The chain has TRBV20-1 and TRBJ1-1; 8 bases are a match to TRBD1. Unmatched junction bases numbered 1, after V lost 3 bases and J lost 4 bases. CDR3 size: 12 residues. Germline V gene sequence: CDR1 DFQATT, CDR2 SNEGSKA (reference sequence). This CDR3 is CSASDRGTEAFF. CDR3 nucleotide sequence: TGCAGTGCTAGTGACAGGGGCACTGAAGCTTTCTTT.

V gene TRBV27 combines with J gene TRBJ2-1; 7 bases are a match to TRBD2. V gave up 8 bases and J gave up 1 base; unmatched junction bases: 8. Germline V CDR1 and CDR2: MNHEY, SMNVEV (reference sequence). CDR3 size: 15 residues. The CDR3, as DNA: TGTGCCAGCGGGGTTAGCGGGCATTCCTACAATGAGCAGTTCTTC. Translating gives CASGVSGHSYNEQFF.

This clone was seen only a few times. V gene TRBV20-1 combines with J gene TRBJ2-5; tentatively, D is TRBD2 (5 bases). The CDR3 covers 11 residues. The germline CDR1 and CDR2 sequences are DFQATT and SNEGSKA (reference sequence). V shed 6 bases and J shed 7 bases, with 12 bases lying between them. DNA of the CDR3: TGCAGTGCAGGGCCGGGATGGACCCAGTACTTC. Its translation: CSAGPGWTQYF.

The J gene is TRBJ2-1, the V gene TRBV14; a weak D match, TRBD1 (5 bases). Germline V gene sequence: CDR1 SGHDN, CDR2 FVKESK. Trimming pared 3 bases from V and 3 bases from J, leaving 12 bases between. CDR3 length: 15 amino acids. The CDR3 nucleotides are TGTGCCAGCAGCCAGGGAAGGGGTGGCTACAATGAGCAGTTCTTC. Translated, it gives CASSQGRGGYNEQFF.

Here the CDR3 DNA reads TGTGCCAGCTCCCCGGCAGGGGATCAGCCCCAGCATTTT. Translation gives CASSPAGDQPQHF. V is TRBV18 and J is TRBJ1-5, with D perhaps TRBD1 (6 bases). The V and J ends lost 6 bases and 5 bases respectively, with 11 bases between them. Germline CDR1 KGHSH, CDR2 LQKENI. This CDR3 is built from 13 residues.

The rearrangement uses TRBV30 and TRBJ1-6; D is perhaps TRBD1 (6 bases). Trimming removed 0 bases from V and 8 bases from J, with 14 bases in between. The CDR3 sequence is 15 residues long. The V gene's germline CDR1 is GTSNPN and CDR2 SVGIG (reference sequence). Here the CDR3 reads CAWSVMAGVYSPLHF. CDR3 coding DNA: TGTGCCTGGAGTGTAATGGCAGGGGTTTATTCACCCCTCCACTTT.

This clone was observed at least ten times. The chain links TRBV11-1 to TRBJ1-2, with 8 bases lining up with TRBD1. The length of the CDR3 is 15 residues. Germline CDR1 SGHAT, CDR2 FQDESV (reference sequence). Losses at the gene ends were 5 bases for V and 0 bases for J; bases not matched to a gene: 5. CDR3 protein: CASSAGQGPNYGYTF. The DNA of the CDR3 is TGTGCCAGCAGCGCCGGACAGGGCCCTAACTATGGCTACACCTTC.

The rearrangement uses TRBV2 and TRBJ1-1; D is uncertain. This CDR3 is 13 amino acids long. In germline, CDR1 is SNHLY, CDR2 FYNNEI. V was clipped by 5 bases and J by 0 bases, with 7 bases between them. This chain's CDR3 is CASSNEMNTEAFF. The CDR3 coding sequence is TGTGCCAGCAGTAATGAGATGAACACTGAAGCTTTCTTT.

The J gene is TRBJ2-2, the V gene TRBV29-1, with 9 bases lining up with TRBD2. CDR1 and CDR2 from the germline V gene are SQVTM and ANQGSEA. The CDR3 sequence is 15 residues long. The CDR3 loop reads CLGVGVAGVTGELFF. For the CDR3, the DNA is TGCTTAGGAGTAGGGGTAGCGGGGGTCACCGGGGAGCTGTTTTTT.

CDR3 in DNA: TGTGCCAGCAGTTACTACGGGGGGAGGTATGGCTACACCTTC. It specifies CASSYYGGRYGYTF. This chain connects TRBV6-2 or TRBV6-3 to TRBJ1-2; D possibly corresponds to TRBD1 (5 bases). The CDR3 has 14 residues. Trimming shortened V by 1 base and J by 5 bases, and 11 bases separated the two germline ends. Germline V gene data show CDR1 as MNHEY and CDR2 as SVGEGT.